The source of this T cell receptor beta chain is a study of shared clonotypes between healthy human individuals. Findings and limits, study-wide: Researchers found naive subsets generally carried larger estimated richness than memory subsets.

Sequencing was performed with immunoSEQ multiplex PCR; in TCRdb, only in-frame clones are kept and a portion is missing. The table lists about 2.3 million clones, around 90% of them singletons, with 0.3% to 0.4% in the top ten. CD4+ cells yielded CD45RA+ naive and CD45RA-negative memory subsets. Germline-derived CDR1 and CDR2 are SGHTA and FQGNSA. The CDR3 covers 15 residues. V was pared by 5 bases and J by 2 bases, with 16 bases between. This clone was observed once. Its antigen is still unknown. This chain joins TRBV7-2 and TRBJ2-7; perhaps TRBD2 as D (6 bases). Sequences were obtained from naive CD4+ T cells from PBMCs. Documented subset: CD45RA+ positively selected. The clonotype was recovered from a man younger than 35 in good health. Some clones in this sample may be carry-over from other donors' samples. CDR3 bases: TGTGCCAGCAGCGAGAGGGGAGGTTACACCTACGAGCAGTACTTC. Translating it yields CASSERGGYTYEQYF. Together with reference TRBV7-2 and TRBJ2-7, the CDR3 gives the full variable domain: GAGVSQSPSNKVTEKGKDVELRCDPISGHTALYWYRQSLGQGLEFLIYFQGNSAPDKSGLPSDRFSAERTGGSVSTLTIQRTQQEDSAVYLCASSERGGYTYEQYFGPGTRLTVT.